The present T cell receptor (beta chain) was sequenced within a study of T cell responses to AZD1222 COVID-19 vaccine. Study-wide points: The donor group comprised mostly white British people and more females; the analysis possibly underestimated clonal diversity. Repertoires were collected only later (after the peak T cell response had occurred). Two AZD1222 doses significantly raised spike-specific TCR breadth and depth over controls.

Comments on this clone: Its target is not known.

Data came from immunoSEQ multiplex PCR; TCRdb stores just in-frame clones and leaves some out. Of some 120,000 clones detected, about 90% appear once; the ten largest clones hold roughly 20%. This specimen was peripheral blood, taken on day 0 of MenACWY control vaccination. The receptor's source is an adult in good health.

The CDR3 spells CALSGSSYNEQFF. CDR3 sequence (DNA): TGTGCCCTTAGCGGGAGTTCGTACAATGAGCAGTTCTTC. This sequence joins TRBV7-9 and TRBJ2-1; 9 bases line up with TRBD2. CDR1 and CDR2 (germline): SEHNR, FQNEAQ (reference sequence). Trimming cost V 11 bases and J 4 bases; bases outside gene matches: 6. The CDR3 loop spans 13 amino acids.